This T cell receptor (beta chain) was identified in a study of OX40 agonist ivuxolimab in advanced cancers. For the study at large: Clinicians treated patients with ivuxolimab, an agonistic anti-OX40 (CD134) antibody.

Per germline, CDR1 LNHDA and CDR2 SQIVND (reference sequence). V shed 5 bases, J shed 5 bases, and the junction held 12 bases outside the gene matches. The CDR3 loop spans 17 amino acids. Method: immunoSEQ multiplex PCR; TCRdb's copy keeps in-frame clones and lacks some. Here the sample spans about 83,000 clones, under 90% being singletons. Drawing of blood for sampling happened at baseline, at cycle 4 day 1, and at cycle 7 day 1. Study outcomes and limitations: Averaging showed that CD8+ T cells had more expanded clones than CD4+ did. Partial responders dosed at 0.1-3.0 mg/kg displayed clonal expansion ranking among the lowest.

For this clone: Its antigen is unidentified.

The TCR comes from an adult with an advanced solid tumor such as melanoma, head and neck, liver or kidney cancer. The gene calls are TRBV19 and TRBJ1-6; 7 bases are a match to TRBD1. The sample was CD4+ or CD8+ T cells sorted from blood, taken in a trial of the OX40 agonist ivuxolimab. CDR3 sequence (DNA): TGTGCCAGTAGTCCAGAAACGACAGGGCCCGATAATTCACCCCTCCACTTT. Protein sequence: CASSPETTGPDNSPLHF.